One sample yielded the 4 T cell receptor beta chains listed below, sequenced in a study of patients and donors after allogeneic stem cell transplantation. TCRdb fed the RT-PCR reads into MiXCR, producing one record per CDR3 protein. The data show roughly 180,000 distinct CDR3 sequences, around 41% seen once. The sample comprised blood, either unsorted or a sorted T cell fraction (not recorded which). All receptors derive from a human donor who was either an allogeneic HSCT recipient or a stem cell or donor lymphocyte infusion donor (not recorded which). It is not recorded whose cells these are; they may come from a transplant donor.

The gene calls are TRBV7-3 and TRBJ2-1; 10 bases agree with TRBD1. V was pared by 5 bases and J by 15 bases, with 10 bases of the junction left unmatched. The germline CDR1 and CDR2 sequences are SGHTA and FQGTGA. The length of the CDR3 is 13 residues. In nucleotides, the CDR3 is TGTGCCAGCAGCCTAGACAGGGGGCAAAGAGCGTTCTTC. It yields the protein CASSLDRGQRAFF. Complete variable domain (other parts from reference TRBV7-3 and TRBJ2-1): GAGVSQTPSNKVTEKGKYVELRCDPISGHTALYWYRQSLGQGPEFLIYFQGTGAADDSGLPNDRFFAVRPEGSVSTLKIQRTERGDSAVYLCASSLDRGQRAFFGPGTRLTVL.

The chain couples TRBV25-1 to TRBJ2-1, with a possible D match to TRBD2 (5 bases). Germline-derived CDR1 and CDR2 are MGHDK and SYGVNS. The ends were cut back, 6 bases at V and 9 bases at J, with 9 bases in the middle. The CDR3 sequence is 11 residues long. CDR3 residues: CASRRSGEQFF. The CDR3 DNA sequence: TGTGCCAGCAGGAGGAGCGGTGAGCAGTTCTTC.

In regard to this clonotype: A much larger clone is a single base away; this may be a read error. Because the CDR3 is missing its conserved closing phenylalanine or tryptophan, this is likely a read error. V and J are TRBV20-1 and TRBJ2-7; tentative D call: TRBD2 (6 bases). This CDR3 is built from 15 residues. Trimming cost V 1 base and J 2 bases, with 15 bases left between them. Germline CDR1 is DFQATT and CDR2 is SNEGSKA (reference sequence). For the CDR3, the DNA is TGCAGTGCTAGAGCGGCGGGGTCCGTCACCTACGAGCAGTACTCC. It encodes CSARAAGSVTYEQYS.

CDR3 DNA sequence: TGTGCCAGCAGCCGGGGGACTGCATCCACAGATACGCAGTATTTT. It yields the protein CASSRGTASTDTQYF. This chain joins TRBV7-6 and TRBJ2-3; D may be TRBD2 (6 bases). V gave up 5 bases and J gave up 2 bases, with 14 bases separating them. Per the germline V gene, CDR1 is SGHVS and CDR2 is FNYEAQ. CDR3 length: 15 amino acids.